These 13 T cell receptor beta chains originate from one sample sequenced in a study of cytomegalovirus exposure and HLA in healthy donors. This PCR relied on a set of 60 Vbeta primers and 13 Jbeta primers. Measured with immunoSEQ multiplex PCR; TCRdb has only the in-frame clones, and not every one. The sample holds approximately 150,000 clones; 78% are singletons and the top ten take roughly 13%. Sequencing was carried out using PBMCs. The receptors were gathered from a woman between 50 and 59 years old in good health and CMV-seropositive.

The CDR3 bases are TGTGCCATCAGTAGACAGGGAAAGAACACCATATATTTT. This codes for CAISRQGKNTIYF. V usage is TRBV10-3 and J usage is TRBJ1-3, with 7 bases aligning to TRBD1. Germline values: CDR1 ENHRY, CDR2 SYGVKD. The CDR3 covers 13 residues. Germline trimming cut 5 bases from V and 7 bases from J; bases unmatched to any gene: 5.

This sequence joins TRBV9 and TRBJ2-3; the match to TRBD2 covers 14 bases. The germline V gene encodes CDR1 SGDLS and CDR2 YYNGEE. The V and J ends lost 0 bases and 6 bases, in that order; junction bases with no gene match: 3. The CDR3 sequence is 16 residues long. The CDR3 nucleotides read TGTGCCAGCAGCGTAGCCGGGACTAGCGGGGGCGATACGCAGTATTTT. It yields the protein CASSVAGTSGGDTQYF. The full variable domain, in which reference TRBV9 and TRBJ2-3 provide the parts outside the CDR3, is DSGVTQTPKHLITATGQRVTLRCSPRSGDLSVYWYQQSLDQGLQFLIQYYNGEERAKGNILERFSAQQFPDLHSELNLSSLELGDSALYFCASSVAGTSGGDTQYFGPGTRLTVL.

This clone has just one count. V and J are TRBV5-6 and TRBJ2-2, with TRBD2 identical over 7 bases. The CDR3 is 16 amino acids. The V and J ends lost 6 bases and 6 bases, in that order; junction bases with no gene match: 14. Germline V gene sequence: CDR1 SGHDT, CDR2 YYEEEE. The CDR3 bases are TGTGCCAGCAACCTTTGGGGGGGTAGCAACGCCGGGGAGCTGTTTTTT. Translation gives CASNLWGGSNAGELFF. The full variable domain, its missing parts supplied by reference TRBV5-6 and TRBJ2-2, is DAGVTQSPTHLIKTRGQQVTLRCSPKSGHDTVSWYQQALGQGPQFIFQYYEEEERQRGNFPDRFSGHQFPNYSSELNVNALLLGDSALYLCASNLWGGSNAGELFFGEGSRLTVL.

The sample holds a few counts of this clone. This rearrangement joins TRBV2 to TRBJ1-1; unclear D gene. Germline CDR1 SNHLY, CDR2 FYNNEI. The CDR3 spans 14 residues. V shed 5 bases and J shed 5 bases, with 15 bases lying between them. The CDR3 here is CASSPLTSGTEAFF. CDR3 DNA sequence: TGTGCCAGCAGTCCATTAACCTCGGGAACTGAAGCTTTCTTT.

The CDR3 protein is CAISPRQNYGYTF. CDR3 coding DNA: TGTGCCATCAGCCCCAGACAGAACTATGGCTACACCTTC. The genes are TRBV10-3 and TRBJ1-2, with D possibly being TRBD1 (5 bases). The CDR3 loop spans 13 amino acids. V was shortened by 6 bases and J by 2 bases, with 10 bases between the two germline ends. Germline values: CDR1 ENHRY, CDR2 SYGVKD.

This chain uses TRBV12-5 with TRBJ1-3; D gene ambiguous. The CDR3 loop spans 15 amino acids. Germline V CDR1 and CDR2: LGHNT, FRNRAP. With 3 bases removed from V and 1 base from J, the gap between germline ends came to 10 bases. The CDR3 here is CASGLWRVSGNTIYF. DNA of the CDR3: TGTGCTAGTGGTTTATGGAGGGTGTCTGGAAACACCATATATTTT. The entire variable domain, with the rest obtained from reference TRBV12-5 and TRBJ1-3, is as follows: DARVTQTPRHKVTEMGQEVTMRCQPILGHNTVFWYRQTMMQGLELLAYFRNRAPLDDSGMPKDRFSAEMPDATLATLKIQPSEPRDSAVYFCASGLWRVSGNTIYFGEGSWLTVV.

This CDR3 reads CASNPLRTGVADTQYF. The CDR3 DNA reads TGTGCCAGCAACCCCCTAAGGACAGGGGTCGCAGATACGCAGTATTTT. The chain uses TRBV11-2 and TRBJ2-3; 9 bases line up with TRBD1. There are 16 residues in the CDR3. Trimming removed 7 bases from V and 4 bases from J; junction bases left unmatched: 12. Germline CDR1 SGHAT, CDR2 FQNNGV.

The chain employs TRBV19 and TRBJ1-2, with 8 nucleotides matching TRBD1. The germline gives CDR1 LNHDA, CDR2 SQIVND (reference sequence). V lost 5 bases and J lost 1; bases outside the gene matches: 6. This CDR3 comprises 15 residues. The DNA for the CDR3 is TGTGCCAGTAGTTTCTGGACAGGGAGTAACTATGGCTACACCTTC. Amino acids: CASSFWTGSNYGYTF.

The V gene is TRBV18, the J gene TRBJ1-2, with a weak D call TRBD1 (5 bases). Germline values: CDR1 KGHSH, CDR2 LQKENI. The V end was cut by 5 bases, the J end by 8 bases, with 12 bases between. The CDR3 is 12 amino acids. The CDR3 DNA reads TGTGCCAGCTCAGAGCAGGGCTTAGGCTACACCTTC. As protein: CASSEQGLGYTF.

The CDR3 loop reads CASSLVVGQGHGYTF. The DNA for the CDR3 is TGCGCCAGCAGCTTGGTGGTCGGTCAGGGGCATGGCTACACCTTC. The chain recombines TRBV5-1 with TRBJ1-2, with D possibly being TRBD1 (6 bases). The V and J ends lost 0 bases and 6 bases respectively, with 15 bases between them. The CDR3 covers 15 residues. CDR1 SGHRS and CDR2 YFSETQ come from the germline V gene.

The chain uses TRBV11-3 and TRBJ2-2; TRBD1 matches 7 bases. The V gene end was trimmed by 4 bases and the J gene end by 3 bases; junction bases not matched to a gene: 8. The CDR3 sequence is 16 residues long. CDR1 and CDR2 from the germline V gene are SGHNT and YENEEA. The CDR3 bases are TGTGCCAGCAGCTCGGGACAGCCCTTTGACACCGGGGAGCTGTTTTTT. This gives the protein CASSSGQPFDTGELFF.

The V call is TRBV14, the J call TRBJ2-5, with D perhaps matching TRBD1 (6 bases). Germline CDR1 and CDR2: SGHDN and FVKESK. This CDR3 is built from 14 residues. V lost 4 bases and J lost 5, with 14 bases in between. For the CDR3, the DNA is TGTGCCAGCAGCCGAGGGAACAGGGACGAGACCCAGTACTTC. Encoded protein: CASSRGNRDETQYF. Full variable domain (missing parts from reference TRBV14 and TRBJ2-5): EAGVTQFPSHSVIEKGQTVTLRCDPISGHDNLYWYRRVMGKEIKFLLHFVKESKQDESGMPNNRFLAERTGGTYSTLKVQPAELEDSGVYFCASSRGNRDETQYFGPGTRLLVL.

The CDR3 region has the DNA TGCGCCAGCAGCCAAGATCCTTCCAGGGGGTATCAGCCCCAGCATTTT. It encodes CASSQDPSRGYQPQHF. The gene calls are TRBV4-1 and TRBJ1-5; 7 bases map to TRBD1. Germline trimming cut 0 bases from V and 5 bases from J; bases unmatched to any gene: 7. The CDR3 has 16 residues. Germline CDR1 and CDR2: MGHRA and YSYEKL.